The sequence of this TCR beta chain was determined in a study of T cells in Graves' hyperthyroidism and ophthalmopathy (dated by TCRdb to between 2018 and 2021). For the wider study: Peripheral blood samples were taken at initial diagnosis, before any treatment was given. TCR V-J signatures able to tell the groups apart were searched for in a discovery cohort of 100 patients, of whom over 40 had Graves' ophthalmopathy and roughly 58 had stable Graves' hyperthyroidism. Prospective prediction of ophthalmopathy was tested in an independent validation cohort consisting of 18 to 20 hyperthyroidism patients and around 16 patients who later progressed to ophthalmopathy. The 100 or so discovery patients were divided at random into training and test sets in a 7:3 ratio. In roughly six Graves' hyperthyroidism patients, the study also compared T-cell repertoires from thyroid tissue with T-cell repertoires from blood. After blood sampling, hyperthyroidism patients were treated with methimazole at a starting dose of 30 mg daily, and ophthalmopathy patients were treated with high-dose intravenous methylprednisolone. The paper describes TCR Vbeta CDR3 sequencing of 120 to 150 peripheral blood samples, made up of 43 ophthalmopathy patients, approximately 76 hyperthyroidism patients and 17 progressor patients. Here is what the overall study found, with its caveats: Most expanded thyroid clonotypes (frequency above 0.001) were also detected in blood, a finding suggesting that blood repertoires may reflect thyroid immune responses. During validation, the model predicted progression to ophthalmopathy a median of around 7 months ahead of onset, with more than 55% sensitivity and around 72% specificity. A model built on a 13 V-J signature distinguished ophthalmopathy from stable hyperthyroidism, reaching roughly 88% sensitivity and around 82% specificity in cross-validation and 80%/75% in testing. No statistical method was used to set the sample size in advance, and investigators knew the group allocation.

Stable Graves' hyperthyroidism was defined as the absence of progression to ophthalmopathy over 18 months of follow-up. Hyperthyroidism patients were newly diagnosed, with disease duration under 2 months, and aged 18 to 65 years. Any patient with an uncontrolled infection, another autoimmune disease, pregnancy or lactation was excluded. Diagnoses were based on clinical symptoms, serum thyroxine and TRAb, thyroid ultrasound and orbital computed tomography. PBMCs were isolated from around 10 ml of fresh peripheral blood by Ficoll-Paque density gradient centrifugation. Total RNA was extracted using Trizol reagent, and RNA quality was assessed on an Agilent 2100 Bioanalyzer. For this clonotype: Its cognate antigen has yet to be identified. The record has no base qualities; no much larger clone is one base away.

Amplification of TCR beta CDR3 regions was carried out from RNA transcripts. For the first round of RT-PCR on the TCR CDR3, the HTBI primer set was used together with the Qiagen OneStep RT-PCR kit. A second multiplex PCR round built the libraries, followed by size selection and purification. The libraries were sequenced on an Illumina HiSeq2000 using paired-end 100 bp reads. Under the source paper's analysis protocol: SOAPnuke was used to process the raw data, throwing out any read that contained adapters or uncalled bases, had a mean Phred below 15, or lacked an exact constant-primer or identifier match. COPE v1.2.5 was used to merge high-quality paired reads, and clonotypes were defined as unique nucleotide sequences. Clonotypes were aligned to IMGT TRBV, TRBD and TRBJ reference segments using MiTCR v1.1. The analysis included only V-J combinations with a frequency above 0.0001, which together covered roughly 99% of the repertoires. The TCS score was defined as the ratio of F50 (clonal expansion) to E x V (chaos), calculated using BLOSUM62-based TCRdist between CDR3 peptides within each V-J. Welch's t-statistics and random forest reduced 450 to 600 V-J features to under 15, which were used in a naive Bayes classifier (R e1071). The raw public data were reprocessed by TCRdb itself: fastp quality trimming at Q25, MiXCR clonotype calling, in-frame beta chains only. Rows are combined by CDR3 protein, so each entry shows the most common genes and DNA. It is TCRdb's table, rather than the study itself, that gives the V and J calls and clone size. Within this sample are 550,000 to 600,000 distinct CDR3 sequences, with 16% of them counted one time only. In total, the top ten clones hold around 18% of the sample.

The CDR3 measures 19 amino acids from cysteine to phenylalanine. The CDR3 DNA has 57 bases and is translated from base 1. The germline V end is reduced by 2 bases and the J end by 4 bases; junction bases left unmatched: 17. CDR1 and CDR2 were assigned from the germline V gene (reference sequence) as MNHEY and SMNVEV. The sample taken for sequencing was blood. The receptor was derived from a woman younger than 30 with Graves' hyperthyroidism. The rearranged chain carries TRBV27 and TRBJ2-3; 8 junctional bases match TRBD2. The sequenced DNA: TGTGCCAGCAGTTTAGGTCTTCTGGCGGGAGGTGGCTTCGCAGATACGCAGTATTTT. It is translated as CASSLGLLAGGGFADTQYF.